The 10 T cell receptor beta chains below come from one sample, sequenced in a study of OX40 agonist ivuxolimab in advanced cancers. Profiled with immunoSEQ multiplex PCR; TCRdb holds only in-frame clones, not every one. This table holds 100,000 or so clones, around 84% found once. The sample in question was CD4+ or CD8+ T cells sorted from blood, obtained in a trial of the OX40 agonist ivuxolimab. The source is an adult with an advanced solid tumor such as melanoma, head and neck, liver or kidney cancer.

V gene TRBV6-6 combines with J gene TRBJ2-1, with TRBD2 matching over 7 bases. The CDR3 length is 16 residues. The germline CDR1 and CDR2 sequences are MNHNY and SVGAGI (reference sequence). V gave up 7 bases and J gave up 3 bases; unmatched junction bases: 12. The CDR3 coding sequence is TGTGCCAGCACCACAGGAGGAGGACTAGGCTACAATGAGCAGTTCTTC. This gives the protein CASTTGGGLGYNEQFF.

V usage is TRBV29-1 and J usage is TRBJ1-2; D may be TRBD1 (5 bases). The CDR3 sequence is 12 residues long. Looked up from germline, CDR1 is SQVTM and CDR2 is ANQGSEA. V lost 2 bases and J lost 3, with 7 bases in between. CDR3 sequence: CSVERGDYGYTF. For the CDR3, the DNA is TGCAGCGTTGAAAGGGGAGACTATGGCTACACCTTC.

The chain couples TRBV6-1 to TRBJ1-4, with a weak D call TRBD1 (5 bases). Looked up from germline, CDR1 is MNHNS and CDR2 is SASEGT. V lost 6 bases to trimming and J lost 4 bases, with 15 bases between them. The CDR3 loop spans 15 amino acids. The CDR3, as DNA: TGTGCCAGCAGATCTCTCCAGGGTCTTAATGAAAAACTGTTTTTT. As protein: CASRSLQGLNEKLFF.

This sequence joins TRBV5-1 and TRBJ1-1; D is perhaps TRBD1 (5 bases). V shed 2 bases and J shed 5 bases, with 13 bases lying between them. The germline gives CDR1 SGHRS, CDR2 YFSETQ. This CDR3 region has 14 residues. The CDR3 loop is CASSFQGGETEAFF. In DNA form, the CDR3 reads TGCGCCAGCAGCTTTCAGGGAGGTGAGACTGAAGCTTTCTTT.

J is TRBJ2-3 and V is TRBV19; a weak D match, TRBD2 (6 bases). There are 13 residues in the CDR3. With 11 bases removed from V and 2 bases from J, the gap between germline ends came to 14 bases. Germline values: CDR1 LNHDA, CDR2 SQIVND (reference sequence). In DNA form, the CDR3 reads TGTGCCTGCCGGGACTTCGACACAGATACGCAGTATTTT. This translates into CACRDFDTDTQYF.

The chain couples TRBV28 to TRBJ2-7, with D possibly TRBD1 on 6 matching bases. Germline-derived CDR1 and CDR2 are MDHEN and SYDVKM. The CDR3 length is 14 residues. V was pared by 6 bases and J by 1 base, with 13 bases between. The CDR3 DNA is TGTGCCAGCAGGCCGGGACAAGGGTCCTACGAGCAGTACTTC. Its translation: CASRPGQGSYEQYF.

The rearrangement uses TRBV5-1 and TRBJ1-5, with a possible D match to TRBD1 (6 bases). The CDR3 is made up of 17 amino acids. The germline V gene encodes CDR1 SGHRS and CDR2 YFSETQ. V shed 0 bases and J shed 0 bases, with 13 bases lying between them. The CDR3 DNA is TGCGCCAGCAGCTTGGCAATCAGGGGACCTAGCAATCAGCCCCAGCATTTT. This gives the protein CASSLAIRGPSNQPQHF.

The gene calls are TRBV19 and TRBJ1-5; 7 nucleotides line up with TRBD1. Germline CDR1 and CDR2: LNHDA and SQIVND (reference sequence). V was pared by 3 bases and J by 3 bases, with 2 bases of the junction left unmatched. The CDR3 covers 14 residues. CDR3 amino acids: CASSMGQHNQPQHF. CDR3 sequence (DNA): TGTGCCAGTAGTATGGGACAGCACAATCAGCCCCAGCATTTT.

The chain links TRBV2 to TRBJ2-1, with D possibly matching TRBD2 (6 bases). V lost 5 bases and J lost 4, with 18 bases in between. The CDR3 totals 16 residues. CDR1 and CDR2 (germline): SNHLY, FYNNEI. The CDR3, as DNA: TGTGCCAGCAGTCCCGAATTTAGCGGTACTTACAATGAGCAGTTCTTC. Protein product: CASSPEFSGTYNEQFF. Variable domain in full (rest from reference TRBV2 and TRBJ2-1): EPEVTQTPSHQVTQMGQEVILRCVPISNHLYFYWYRQILGQKVEFLVSFYNNEISEKSEIFDDQFSVERPDGSNFTLKIRSTKLEDSAMYFCASSPEFSGTYNEQFFGPGTRLTVL.

V is TRBV12-5 and J is TRBJ1-1; 10 bases agree with TRBD1. The ends lost 5 bases at V and 5 bases at J; junction bases unmatched: 2. Germline loops: CDR1 LGHNT, CDR2 FRNRAP. The CDR3 covers 13 residues. The CDR3 sequence: CASGRGQGTEAFF. CDR3 bases: TGTGCTAGTGGTCGGGGACAGGGGACTGAAGCTTTCTTT. Full variable domain (outside the CDR3, taken from reference TRBV12-5 and TRBJ1-1): DARVTQTPRHKVTEMGQEVTMRCQPILGHNTVFWYRQTMMQGLELLAYFRNRAPLDDSGMPKDRFSAEMPDATLATLKIQPSEPRDSAVYFCASGRGQGTEAFFGQGTRLTVV.